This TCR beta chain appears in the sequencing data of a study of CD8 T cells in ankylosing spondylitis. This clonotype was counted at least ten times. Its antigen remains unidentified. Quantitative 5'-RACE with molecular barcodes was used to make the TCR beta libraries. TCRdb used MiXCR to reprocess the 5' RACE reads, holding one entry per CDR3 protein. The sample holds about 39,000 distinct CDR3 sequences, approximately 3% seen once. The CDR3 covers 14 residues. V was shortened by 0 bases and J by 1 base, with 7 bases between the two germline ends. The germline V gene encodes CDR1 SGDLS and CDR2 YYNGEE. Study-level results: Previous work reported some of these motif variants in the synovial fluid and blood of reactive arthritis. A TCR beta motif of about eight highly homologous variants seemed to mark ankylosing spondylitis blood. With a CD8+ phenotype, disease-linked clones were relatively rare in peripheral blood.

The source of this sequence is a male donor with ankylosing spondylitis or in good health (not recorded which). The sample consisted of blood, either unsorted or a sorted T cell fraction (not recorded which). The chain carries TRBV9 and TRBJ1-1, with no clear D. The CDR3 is CASSVEPSNTEAFF. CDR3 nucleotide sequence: TGTGCCAGCAGCGTAGAGCCTTCGAACACTGAAGCTTTCTTT.